This entry lists 20 T cell receptor beta chains sequenced from one sample in a study of blood T cell repertoires in COVID-19. The table came from immunoSEQ multiplex PCR; TCRdb's copy has only in-frame clones and leaves some out. The table has some 70,000 clones, approximately 90% seen once; the top ten hold 6% to 8%. Input material: peripheral blood. The receptor source for this set is a woman of 80 years or more with active COVID-19.

The chain uses TRBV28 and TRBJ1-5, with 9 bases lining up with TRBD1. The CDR3 is 16 amino acids. The germline V gene has CDR1 MDHEN and CDR2 SYDVKM. V gave up 5 bases and J gave up 3 bases; unmatched junction bases: 8. CDR3 in amino acids: CASSTRQGGVNQPQHF. The CDR3 bases are TGTGCCAGCAGTACCCGACAGGGGGGTGTCAATCAGCCCCAGCATTTT.

V is TRBV5-4 and J is TRBJ1-1, with a possible D match to TRBD1 (5 bases). The germline CDR1 and CDR2 sequences are SGHNT and YYREEE (reference sequence). Between the trimmed V and J ends, which lost 2 bases and 7 bases, there was a span of 12 bases. This CDR3 comprises 13 residues. The CDR3 DNA reads TGTGCCAGCAGCTTCTCCCGAGACAGTGAAGCTTTCTTT. Protein product: CASSFSRDSEAFF.

V gene TRBV5-1 combines with J gene TRBJ2-1; D unclear. Germline CDR1 is SGHRS and CDR2 is YFSETQ. V was trimmed by 4 bases and J by 8 bases, leaving 13 bases between them. CDR3 size: 13 residues. CDR3 sequence (DNA): TGCGCCAGCAGCGAATCTAGGTTCCATGAGCAGTTCTTC. It yields the protein CASSESRFHEQFF.

This chain joins TRBV4-3 and TRBJ1-6; TRBD1 aligns across 7 bases. CDR1 and CDR2 from the germline V gene are LGHNA and YSLEER. This CDR3 has 15 residues. V was pared by 4 bases and J by 7 bases, with 7 bases of the junction left unmatched. In nucleotides, the CDR3 is TGCGCCAGCAGCCTGGGGACAGCCGCAAATTCACCCCTCCACTTT. Translating it yields CASSLGTAANSPLHF.

The V call is TRBV28, the J call TRBJ2-5, with a tentative D call TRBD1 (6 bases). There are 14 residues in the CDR3. Germline V lookup: CDR1 MDHEN, CDR2 SYDVKM. The germline V and J ends were trimmed by 6 bases and 5 bases, with 16 bases remaining between them. The CDR3 here is CASSYRAGWETQYF. CDR3 DNA sequence: TGTGCCAGCAGCTACAGGGCAGGGTGGGAGACCCAGTACTTC.

The V call is TRBV9, the J call TRBJ1-4; the D is unclear. The CDR3 length is 17 residues. Germline V CDR1 and CDR2: SGDLS, YYNGEE. Trimming took 3 bases from V and 2 from J, leaving 17 bases between them. CDR3 sequence: CASSAAGVLGTNEKLFF. CDR3 in DNA: TGTGCCAGCAGCGCAGCGGGCGTCTTAGGGACTAATGAAAAACTGTTTTTT.

The count of this clone is one. This sequence joins TRBV24-1 and TRBJ1-2; TRBD1 aligns across 7 bases. Germline V gene data show CDR1 as KGHDR and CDR2 as SFDVKD. This CDR3 comprises 13 residues. J gave up 8 bases and V 9 bases, and 11 bases lay outside the gene matches. DNA of the CDR3: TGTGCCACCGATTCGGGCAGGGGGTTCGGCTACACCTTC. Protein product: CATDSGRGFGYTF.

J is TRBJ1-1 and V is TRBV27; a weak D match, TRBD1 (6 bases). This CDR3 spans 13 amino acids. V shed 6 bases and J shed 0 bases, with 8 bases lying between them. Germline CDR1 reads MNHEY; CDR2 reads SMNVEV (reference sequence). The CDR3 region has the DNA TGTGCCAGCAGACCAGGGGTGAACACTGAAGCTTTCTTT. This gives the protein CASRPGVNTEAFF.

The gene calls are TRBV4-2 and TRBJ1-5; D remains unclear. V lost 1 base and J 0 bases, leaving 7 bases between the germline ends. This CDR3 has 15 amino acids. Germline V lookup: CDR1 LGHNA, CDR2 YNFKEQ. The CDR3: CASSQAPYSNQPQHF. DNA for the CDR3: TGTGCCAGCAGCCAAGCCCCGTATAGCAATCAGCCCCAGCATTTT.

This sequence joins TRBV5-4 and TRBJ2-7; 12 bases are a match to TRBD2. After removal of 4 bases from V and 5 bases from J, the junction contained 10 bases not matched to a gene. CDR1 SGHNT and CDR2 YYREEE come from the germline V gene (reference sequence). This CDR3 has 16 amino acids. CDR3 nucleotide sequence: TGTGCCAGCAGCACCCGACTAGCGGGAGATGTCGACGAGCAGTACTTC. Protein product: CASSTRLAGDVDEQYF. The entire variable domain, with the rest obtained from reference TRBV5-4 and TRBJ2-7, is as follows: ETGVTQSPTHLIKTRGQQVTLRCSSQSGHNTVSWYQQALGQGPQFIFQYYREEENGRGNFPPRFSGLQFPNYSSELNVNALELDDSALYLCASSTRLAGDVDEQYFGPGTRLTVT.

The rearrangement joins TRBV11-3 to TRBJ2-1; TRBD2 matches at 11 bases. V lost 5 bases and J lost 4; bases outside the gene matches: 13. This CDR3 region has 18 residues. Germline-derived CDR1 and CDR2 are SGHNT and YENEEA. The CDR3 spells CASSQALAGAGIYNEQFF. CDR3 nucleotide sequence: TGTGCCAGCAGCCAGGCACTAGCGGGAGCTGGGATATACAATGAGCAGTTCTTC.

This clone was detected once. This chain joins TRBV9 and TRBJ2-1; no reliable D call. The CDR3 has 16 amino acids. Germline values: CDR1 SGDLS, CDR2 YYNGEE. The V gene lost 0 bases and the J gene lost 2 bases, with 12 bases spanning the gap. The CDR3 coding sequence is TGTGCCAGCAGCGTAGACGGCGGAGCTCCCTACAATGAGCAGTTCTTC. Translation gives CASSVDGGAPYNEQFF.

The CDR3 DNA follows: TGCGCCAGCAGCCAAGAGCAGGGTATGGATACGCAGTATTTT. Translating it yields CASSQEQGMDTQYF. This sequence joins TRBV4-1 and TRBJ2-3, with D perhaps matching TRBD1 (5 bases). The CDR3 is made up of 14 amino acids. From germline, CDR1 is MGHRA and CDR2 YSYEKL. Trimming took 0 bases from V and 6 from J, leaving 10 bases between them.

The table lists this clone with a count of one. This sequence joins TRBV7-3 and TRBJ1-2, with a tentative D call TRBD1 (5 bases). The CDR3 sequence is 15 residues long. Germline CDR1 SGHTA, CDR2 FQGTGA. V dropped 4 bases and J dropped 2 bases, with 14 bases sitting between them. CDR3 bases: TGTGCCAGCAGCTCCTCGACCCGGGGGAACTATGGCTACACCTTC. It codes for CASSSSTRGNYGYTF.

This clone appeared a single time. The V call is TRBV6-6, the J call TRBJ2-7, with D perhaps TRBD1 (5 bases). Trimming pared 5 bases from V and 5 bases from J, leaving 10 bases between. CDR1 is MNHNY and CDR2 is SVGAGI in the germline V gene (reference sequence). The length of the CDR3 is 12 residues. The CDR3 region is CASSRQSDEQYF. CDR3 nucleotide sequence: TGTGCCAGCAGTCGACAGAGCGACGAGCAGTACTTC.

The V call is TRBV11-2, the J call TRBJ2-3; D is perhaps TRBD2 (5 bases). The V end lost 1 base, the J end lost 1 base, and 12 bases lay between the germline ends. This CDR3 is built from 16 residues. CDR1 is SGHAT, CDR2 FQNNGV, per germline. The CDR3 is CASSLGELSGTDTQYF. CDR3 nucleotides: TGTGCCAGCAGCTTAGGGGAGTTATCCGGCACAGATACGCAGTATTTT. Variable domain in full (rest from reference TRBV11-2 and TRBJ2-3): EAGVAQSPRYKIIEKRQSVAFWCNPISGHATLYWYQQILGQGPKLLIQFQNNGVVDDSQLPKDRFSAERLKGVDSTLKIQPAKLEDSAVYLCASSLGELSGTDTQYFGPGTRLTVL.

This CDR3 is CASSAPGLGGNEQFF. DNA of the CDR3: TGTGCCAGCAGCGCGCCGGGACTAGGGGGCAATGAGCAGTTCTTC. The rearrangement joins TRBV7-9 to TRBJ2-1; 8 bases agree with TRBD2. The trim removed 5 bases at V and 6 bases at J, leaving 9 bases unmatched. The CDR3 runs to 15 residues. CDR1 is SEHNR, CDR2 FQNEAQ, per germline (reference sequence).

The rearrangement joins TRBV28 to TRBJ2-2, with no clear D. The germline CDR1 and CDR2 sequences are MDHEN and SYDVKM. The V end was cut by 3 bases, the J end by 7 bases, with 15 bases between. CDR3 length: 15 residues. The CDR3 loop is CASSLSTPLYGELFF. The CDR3 bases are TGTGCCAGCAGTTTGTCGACACCTCTTTACGGGGAGCTGTTTTTT.

This clone was seen more than once but under ten times. The chain uses TRBV20-1 and TRBJ2-5; 11 bases fit TRBD2. Germline trimming cut 3 bases from V and 2 bases from J; bases unmatched to any gene: 11. The CDR3 extends over 17 amino acids. CDR1 and CDR2 (germline): DFQATT, SNEGSKA (reference sequence). This chain's CDR3 is CSASRLAGPYGQETQYF. The CDR3 DNA is TGCAGTGCTAGTCGACTAGCGGGGCCCTACGGGCAAGAGACCCAGTACTTC.

The chain links TRBV18 to TRBJ2-3; 10 bases map to TRBD1. Trimming removed 3 bases from V and 5 bases from J; junction bases left unmatched: 8. CDR3 length: 16 residues. Germline-derived CDR1 and CDR2 are KGHSH and LQKENI. CDR3 protein: CASSPGDRGGRDTQYF. CDR3 DNA: TGTGCCAGCTCACCTGGGGACAGGGGAGGTAGAGATACGCAGTATTTT.